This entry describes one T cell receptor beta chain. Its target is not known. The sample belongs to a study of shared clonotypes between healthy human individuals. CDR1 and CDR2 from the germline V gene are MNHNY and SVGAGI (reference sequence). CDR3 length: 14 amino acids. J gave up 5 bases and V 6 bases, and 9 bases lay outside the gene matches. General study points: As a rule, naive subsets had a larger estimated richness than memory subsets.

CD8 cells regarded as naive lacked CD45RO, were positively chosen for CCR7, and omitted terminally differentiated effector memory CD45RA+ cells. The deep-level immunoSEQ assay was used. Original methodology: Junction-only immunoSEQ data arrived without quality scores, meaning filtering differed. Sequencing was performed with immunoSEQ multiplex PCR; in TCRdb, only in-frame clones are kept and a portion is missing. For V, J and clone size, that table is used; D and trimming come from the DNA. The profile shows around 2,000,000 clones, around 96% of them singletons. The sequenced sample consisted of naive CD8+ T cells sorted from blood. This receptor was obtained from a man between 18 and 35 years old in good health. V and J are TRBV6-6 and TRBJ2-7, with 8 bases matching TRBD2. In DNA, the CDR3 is TGTGCCAGCAGCGTACTAGCGGAGGGGAACGAGCAGTACTTC. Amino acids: CASSVLAEGNEQYF.